The clone carrying this T cell receptor beta chain was counted a few times. Its antigen is unidentified. Extraction of RNA preceded its reverse transcription into cDNA, which served as the sequencing template. Libraries were prepared by immunoSEQ multiplex PCR; TCRdb keeps only in-frame clonotypes and omits some of them. The sample gives over 200,000 clones, approximately 52% of which show up once; more than 0.4% is in the top ten. This CDR3 has 13 residues. Trimming removed 6 bases from V and 5 bases from J; junction bases left unmatched: 3. The V gene's germline CDR1 is SQVTM and CDR2 ANQGSEA. This record comes from a study of CD8+ T cells in alopecia areata. Study at large: Twice a day, 5 to 10 mg of oral tofacitinib was administered to treated patients. Overall study findings and caveats: Compared with normal scalp, lesional scalp had higher clonality and more expanded CD8+ clones.

Sorting separated CD4+ and CD8+ T cells out of PBMCs. The sequence was obtained from a human donor with alopecia areata. Specimen: CD4+ T cells sorted from blood, collected at week 0. V is TRBV29-1 and J is TRBJ2-1; 11 positions agree with TRBD1. CDR3 protein: CSVGQGADNEQFF. CDR3 sequence (DNA): TGCAGCGTCGGACAGGGGGCTGACAATGAGCAGTTCTTC.